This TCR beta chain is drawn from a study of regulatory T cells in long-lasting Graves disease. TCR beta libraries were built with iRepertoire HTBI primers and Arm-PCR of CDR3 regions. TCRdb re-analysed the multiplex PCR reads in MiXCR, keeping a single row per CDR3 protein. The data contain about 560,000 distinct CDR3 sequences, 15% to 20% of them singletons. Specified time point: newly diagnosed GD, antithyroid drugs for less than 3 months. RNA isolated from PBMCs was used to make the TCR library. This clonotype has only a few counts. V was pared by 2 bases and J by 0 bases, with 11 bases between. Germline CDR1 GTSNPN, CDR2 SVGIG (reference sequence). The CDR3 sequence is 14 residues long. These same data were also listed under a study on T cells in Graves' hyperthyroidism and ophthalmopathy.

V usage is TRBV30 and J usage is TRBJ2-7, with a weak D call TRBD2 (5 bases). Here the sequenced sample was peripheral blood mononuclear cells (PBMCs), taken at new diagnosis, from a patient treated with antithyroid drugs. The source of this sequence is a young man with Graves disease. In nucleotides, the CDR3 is TGTGCCTGGAGTCCAGCGGTAATCTCCTACGAGCAGTACTTC. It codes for CAWSPAVISYEQYF.